This TCR beta chain comes out of a study of T cell clonotyping in hematopoietic cell transplantation. The assay was immunoSEQ multiplex PCR, and TCRdb's table has in-frame clones only and misses some. The sample lists more than 9,500 clones, roughly 90% occurring once. On this clone itself: What it binds is unknown.

CDR1 is SNHLY, CDR2 FYNNEI, per germline. The CDR3 spans 11 residues. The V end was cut by 3 bases, the J end by 5 bases, with 4 bases between. Notes on the study in general: After transplant, recipient diversity fell while pathologically expanded clonotypes grew through day 180.

This TCR came from a woman between 50 and 59 years old in good health. Some clones in this sample may be carry-over from other donors' samples. The sample consisted of peripheral blood mononuclear cells. The V call is TRBV2, the J call TRBJ1-2; D is ambiguous. The CDR3 bases are TGTGCCAGCAGTGAGGAGTATGGCTACACCTTC. Its translation: CASSEEYGYTF. The whole variable domain, remainder taken from reference TRBV2 and TRBJ1-2, is EPEVTQTPSHQVTQMGQEVILRCVPISNHLYFYWYRQILGQKVEFLVSFYNNEISEKSEIFDDQFSVERPDGSNFTLKIRSTKLEDSAMYFCASSEEYGYTFGSGTRLTVV.